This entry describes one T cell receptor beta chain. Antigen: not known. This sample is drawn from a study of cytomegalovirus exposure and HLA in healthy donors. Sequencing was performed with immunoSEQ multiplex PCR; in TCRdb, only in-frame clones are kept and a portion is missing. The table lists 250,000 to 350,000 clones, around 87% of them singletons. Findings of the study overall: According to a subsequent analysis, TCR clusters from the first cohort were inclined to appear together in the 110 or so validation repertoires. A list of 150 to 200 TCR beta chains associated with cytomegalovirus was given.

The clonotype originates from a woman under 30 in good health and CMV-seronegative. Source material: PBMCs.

CDR3 loop: CASRGQPTAVNYGYTF. CDR3 coding DNA: TGCGCCAGCAGAGGACAGCCCACTGCTGTCAACTATGGCTACACCTTC. V and J are TRBV5-1 and TRBJ1-2; D may be TRBD1 (6 bases). V was cut by 5 bases and J by 2 bases, with 19 bases left in between. The CDR3 consists of 16 residues. Germline lookup yields CDR1 SGHRS and CDR2 YFSETQ.